This T cell receptor (beta chain) was captured in a study of blood T cell repertoires in COVID-19. At the level of the study: The samples span acute and convalescent COVID-19 from the United States, Italy and Spain. Sample material is recorded as cDNA or gDNA derived from T cells, B-cell-depleted T cells, or PBMCs.

The CDR3 contains 16 residues. The ends lost 5 bases at V and 10 bases at J; junction bases unmatched: 14. Germline assignment: CDR1 SGHVS and CDR2 FQNEAQ. This clone was seen a single time. As handled by the study authors: Reference gene primer amplification gave estimated nucleated cell counts. Clones were read by immunoSEQ multiplex PCR, and TCRdb kept only the in-frame ones, dropping some. The V and J calls and clone size are taken from that table; D and trimming were inferred from the DNA. The sample shows some 90,000 clones, roughly nine tenths of them seen only once. The J gene is TRBJ1-6, the V gene TRBV7-8; 7 nucleotides line up with TRBD1. This clonotype was sampled from a man aged 50 to 60 with acute or convalescent COVID-19. Sequencing was performed on peripheral blood. CDR3 in amino acids: CASSVRRGQTNSPLHF. The DNA of the CDR3 is TGTGCCAGCAGCGTTAGAAGGGGACAGACGAACTCACCCCTCCACTTT.